Below are 20 T cell receptor beta chains sequenced from a single sample in a study of blood T cell repertoires in COVID-19. Assay used: immunoSEQ multiplex PCR; TCRdb lists only in-frame clones, some missing. The repertoire holds fewer than 250,000 clones, with about 84% as singletons. Input material: peripheral blood. These TCRs come from an elderly woman with COVID-19, enrolled during active disease.

Worth noting for this clone: The same CDR3 can be traced to other DNA sequences in this sample. V gene TRBV12-3 or TRBV12-4 combines with J gene TRBJ1-1; D not resolved. The V end lost 6 bases, the J end lost 0 bases, and 8 bases lay between the germline ends. This CDR3 has 13 amino acids. In DNA, the CDR3 is TGTGCCAGCAGCCCACAGCTGAACACTGAAGCTTTCTTT. Amino acids: CASSPQLNTEAFF.

The table lists this clone with a count of one. V usage is TRBV6-1 and J usage is TRBJ2-5; D may be TRBD1 (5 bases). V was cut by 3 bases and J by 5 bases, with 16 bases left in between. There are 15 residues in the CDR3. CDR1 MNHNS and CDR2 SASEGT come from the germline V gene. The CDR3 region has the DNA TGTGCCAGCAGTGACCGGTCGGCAGGGAAGGAGACCCAGTACTTC. Amino acid sequence: CASSDRSAGKETQYF.

This rearrangement joins TRBV18 to TRBJ1-4; D is unclear. Germline assignment: CDR1 KGHSH and CDR2 LQKENI. CDR3 length: 15 amino acids. V lost 4 bases and J lost 0, with 9 bases in between. CDR3: CASSQLAATNEKLFF. The CDR3 DNA reads TGTGCCAGCTCACAACTAGCAGCAACTAATGAAAAACTGTTTTTT.

The rearrangement joins TRBV7-2 to TRBJ1-2; the D gene is possibly TRBD1 (6 bases). The germline V gene has CDR1 SGHTA and CDR2 FQGNSA. Trimming shortened V by 3 bases and J by 6 bases, and 11 bases separated the two germline ends. The CDR3 sequence is 13 residues long. The CDR3: CASSFATGNGYTF. Here the CDR3 DNA reads TGTGCCAGCAGCTTCGCCACAGGGAATGGCTACACCTTC.

Note on this clone: Additional DNA sequences in this sample encode the identical CDR3. The rearrangement uses TRBV5-4 and TRBJ2-1, with 11 bases identical to TRBD2. J was trimmed by 4 bases and V by 4 bases; bases with no gene match: 4. CDR3 size: 15 residues. Germline lookup yields CDR1 SGHNT and CDR2 YYREEE (reference sequence). The CDR3 DNA follows: TGTGCCAGCAGCCCCGGACTAGCGGGTTACAATGAGCAGTTCTTC. Amino acid sequence: CASSPGLAGYNEQFF.

In its sample, this clone was seen once. This rearrangement joins TRBV21-1 to TRBJ2-5; no DNA check was done on the table's D call, TRBD2. TRBV21-1 is a listed pseudogene. The CDR3 spans 12 residues. The CDR3 sequence: CASSPKRETQYF. CDR3 nucleotide sequence: TGTGCCAGCAGCCCGAAGAGGGAGACCCAGTACTTC.

This clone was recorded only once. The CDR3 nucleotides are TGTGCCAGCAGTTTAAGGGACAGGGCCCATCAGCCCCAGCATTTT. Encoded protein: CASSLRDRAHQPQHF. The J gene is TRBJ1-5, the V gene TRBV28; the match to TRBD1 covers 9 bases. V lost 2 bases and J lost 5; bases outside the gene matches: 4. Per the germline V gene, CDR1 is MDHEN and CDR2 is SYDVKM. The CDR3 contains 15 residues.

The V call is TRBV2, the J call TRBJ1-1, with 10 bases identical to TRBD1. Unmatched junction bases numbered 4, after V lost 5 bases and J lost 1 base. The CDR3 covers 15 residues. The germline CDR1 and CDR2 sequences are SNHLY and FYNNEI. The CDR3, as DNA: TGTGCCAGCAGTAGACAGGGGGCCTCGAACACTGAAGCTTTCTTT. It translates to CASSRQGASNTEAFF.

The chain joins TRBV5-1 to TRBJ1-2; 9 bases line up with TRBD1. This CDR3 region has 14 residues. The germline CDR1 and CDR2 sequences are SGHRS and YFSETQ. With 4 bases clipped from V and 7 bases from J, the junction kept 8 bases outside the gene matches. CDR3 DNA sequence: TGCGCCAGCAGCGTCTCGGACAGGGGTAGTGGCTACACCTTC. As protein: CASSVSDRGSGYTF.

The chain carries TRBV9 and TRBJ1-2; 8 nucleotides match TRBD1. CDR1 and CDR2 (germline): SGDLS, YYNGEE. There are 15 residues in the CDR3. V lost 4 bases, J lost 4 bases, and 9 bases stayed unmatched. The CDR3 here is CASSPMTGESYGYTF. For the CDR3, the DNA is TGTGCCAGCAGCCCAATGACAGGGGAGAGCTATGGCTACACCTTC. Looking up the rest from reference TRBV9 and TRBJ1-2 gives the full variable domain: DSGVTQTPKHLITATGQRVTLRCSPRSGDLSVYWYQQSLDQGLQFLIQYYNGEERAKGNILERFSAQQFPDLHSELNLSSLELGDSALYFCASSPMTGESYGYTFGSGTRLTVV.

This clone was detected only a few times. The chain couples TRBV30 to TRBJ1-3; D remains unclear. There are 12 residues in the CDR3. CDR1 GTSNPN and CDR2 SVGIG come from the germline V gene (reference sequence). V dropped 4 bases and J dropped 1 base, with 5 bases sitting between them. The CDR3 nucleotides read TGTGCCTGGAAACAGTCTGGAAACACCATATATTTT. It encodes CAWKQSGNTIYF.

The V call is TRBV6-4, the J call TRBJ2-1, with D uncertain. Germline V lookup: CDR1 MRHNA, CDR2 SNTAGT. This CDR3 comprises 15 residues. Trimming removed 4 bases from V and 0 bases from J, with 10 bases in between. CDR3 nucleotides: TGTGCCAGCAGTGTTTGGGCGTTCTCCTACAATGAGCAGTTCTTC. It specifies CASSVWAFSYNEQFF.

The V gene is TRBV19, the J gene TRBJ1-2; D is possibly TRBD1 (6 bases). V was clipped by 6 bases and J by 4 bases, with 12 bases between them. The germline gives CDR1 LNHDA, CDR2 SQIVND (reference sequence). The CDR3 extends over 13 amino acids. The chain's CDR3 is CASSPGQIYGYTF. The CDR3 bases are TGTGCCAGTAGCCCCGGACAGATCTATGGCTACACCTTC.

The rearrangement links TRBV19 to TRBJ1-1; 7 bases agree with TRBD1. The CDR3 has 15 residues. Losses at the gene ends were 5 bases for V and 0 bases for J; bases not matched to a gene: 6. Germline values: CDR1 LNHDA, CDR2 SQIVND (reference sequence). The CDR3, as DNA: TGTGCCAGTAGTGCCCAGACAGGGATGAACACTGAAGCTTTCTTT. Encoded protein: CASSAQTGMNTEAFF.

This clone appeared a few times. The chain couples TRBV27 to TRBJ1-5, with D hard to call. The germline gives CDR1 MNHEY, CDR2 SMNVEV (reference sequence). With 6 bases removed from V and 2 bases from J, the gap between germline ends came to 17 bases. The CDR3 length is 16 residues. CDR3 DNA: TGTGCCAGCAGCCCGAAGCTCCTTTCGGGCAATCAGCCCCAGCATTTT. This codes for CASSPKLLSGNQPQHF.

This clone has a single count. V is TRBV7-9 and J is TRBJ2-7; 8 nucleotides match TRBD2. CDR1 is SEHNR, CDR2 FQNEAQ, per germline (reference sequence). Trimming at V came to 8 bases and at J to 1 base, leaving 1 base not matched to a gene. This CDR3 is 12 amino acids long. For the CDR3, the DNA is TGTGCCAGCGGACTAGCATCCTACGAGCAGTACTTC. Translating gives CASGLASYEQYF.

This chain connects TRBV28 to TRBJ2-7, with 10 bases lining up with TRBD2. CDR3 length: 15 amino acids. J lost 0 bases, V lost 6 bases, and 5 bases had no gene match. Germline V gene data show CDR1 as MDHEN and CDR2 as SYDVKM. CDR3 residues: CASRGTSASSYEQYF. Written as DNA, the CDR3 is TGTGCCAGCAGAGGGACTAGCGCGTCCTCCTACGAGCAGTACTTC.

This chain joins TRBV28 and TRBJ2-7, with 8 bases that match TRBD2. CDR1 is MDHEN, CDR2 SYDVKM, per germline. The CDR3 is made up of 13 amino acids. CDR3 residues: CASRPGGSGEQYF. The CDR3 DNA reads as TGTGCTTCACGACCGGGGGGGTCGGGCGAGCAGTACTTC.

The J gene is TRBJ2-6, the V gene TRBV28; tentative D call: TRBD2 (5 bases). CDR3 length equals 15 residues. Trimming took 7 bases from V and 0 from J, leaving 10 bases between them. Germline V CDR1 and CDR2: MDHEN, SYDVKM. In DNA form, the CDR3 reads TGTGCCAGCACCGACGGAGGCTCTGGGGCCAACGTCCTGACTTTC. Translation gives CASTDGGSGANVLTF.

V is TRBV27 and J is TRBJ1-6; possible D gene TRBD1, 6 bases. Germline CDR1 reads MNHEY; CDR2 reads SMNVEV (reference sequence). Trimming left V 1 base short and J 7 bases short, with 11 bases between. The CDR3 is made up of 15 amino acids. CDR3 sequence: CASSLFGGSNSPLHF. The CDR3 coding sequence is TGTGCCAGCAGTTTATTTGGGGGCTCGAATTCACCCCTCCACTTT.